The source of this T cell receptor beta chain is a study of CD8+ T cells in alopecia areata. Across the whole study: Those treated were given oral tofacitinib at 5 to 10 mg twice daily. General observations from the study: Compared with normal scalp, lesional scalp had higher clonality and more expanded CD8+ clones.

Worth noting for this clone: Antigen specificity is unknown.

After removal of 4 bases from V and 3 bases from J, the junction contained 16 bases not matched to a gene. The V gene's germline CDR1 is MGHRA and CDR2 YSYEKL. The CDR3 is made up of 18 amino acids. Punch biopsies of lesional scalp, plus peripheral blood, were taken from alopecia areata patients. Investigators isolated RNA and reverse transcribed it into cDNA to act as the sequencing template. Assay used: immunoSEQ multiplex PCR; TCRdb lists only in-frame clones, some missing. The sample includes hundreds of thousands of clones, roughly 69% of them seen just once. Specimen: CD4+ T cells sorted from blood, collected at week 0. The V call is TRBV4-1, the J call TRBJ1-1, with TRBD1 matching over 8 bases. The origin of this receptor is a human donor with alopecia areata. CDR3: CASSPNWGQALLDTEAFF. The CDR3 DNA is TGCGCCAGCAGCCCAAACTGGGGACAGGCCCTCTTGGACACTGAAGCTTTCTTT.